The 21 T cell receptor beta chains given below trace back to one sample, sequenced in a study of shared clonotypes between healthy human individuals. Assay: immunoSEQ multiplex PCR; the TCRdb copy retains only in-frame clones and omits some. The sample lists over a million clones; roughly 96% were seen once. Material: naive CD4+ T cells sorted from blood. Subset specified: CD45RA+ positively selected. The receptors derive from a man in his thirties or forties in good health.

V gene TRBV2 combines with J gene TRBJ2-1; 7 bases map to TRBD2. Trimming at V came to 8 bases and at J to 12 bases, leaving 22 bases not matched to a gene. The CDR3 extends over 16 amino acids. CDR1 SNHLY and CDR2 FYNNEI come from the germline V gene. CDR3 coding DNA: TGTGCCAGCCCCCCCGGGGGTGCGGGAGCCTTCGAAGGGCAGTTCTTC. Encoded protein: CASPPGGAGAFEGQFF.

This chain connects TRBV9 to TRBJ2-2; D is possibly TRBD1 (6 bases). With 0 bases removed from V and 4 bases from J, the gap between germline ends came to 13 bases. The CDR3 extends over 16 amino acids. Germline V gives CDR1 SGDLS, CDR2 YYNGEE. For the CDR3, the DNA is TGTGCCAGCAGCGTAGAACAGGGTCCTAGCACCGGGGAGCTGTTTTTT. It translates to CASSVEQGPSTGELFF.

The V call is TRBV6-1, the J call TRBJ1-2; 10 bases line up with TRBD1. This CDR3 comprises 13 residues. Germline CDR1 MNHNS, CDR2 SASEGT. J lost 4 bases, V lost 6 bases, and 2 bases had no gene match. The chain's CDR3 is CASRDRGVYGYTF. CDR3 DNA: TGTGCCAGCAGGGACAGGGGGGTCTATGGCTACACCTTC.

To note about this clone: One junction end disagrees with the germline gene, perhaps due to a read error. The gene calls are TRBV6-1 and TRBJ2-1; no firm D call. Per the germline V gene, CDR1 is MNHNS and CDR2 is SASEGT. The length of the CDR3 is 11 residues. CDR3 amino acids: CASSESRSRIF. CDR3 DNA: TGTGCCAGCAGTGAAAGTAGGTCTAGGATCTTC.

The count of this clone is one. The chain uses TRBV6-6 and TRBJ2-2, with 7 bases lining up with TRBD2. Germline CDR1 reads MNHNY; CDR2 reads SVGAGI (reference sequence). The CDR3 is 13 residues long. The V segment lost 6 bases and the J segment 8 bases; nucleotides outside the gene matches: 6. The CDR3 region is CASRETSSGELFF. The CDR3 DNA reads TGTGCCAGCAGGGAGACTAGCTCGGGGGAGCTGTTTTTT.

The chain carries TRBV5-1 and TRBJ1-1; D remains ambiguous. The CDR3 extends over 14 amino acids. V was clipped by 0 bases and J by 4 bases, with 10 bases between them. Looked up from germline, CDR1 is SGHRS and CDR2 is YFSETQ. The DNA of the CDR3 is TGCGCCAGCAGCTTGGGGTCTTTAAGCACTGAAGCTTTCTTT. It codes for CASSLGSLSTEAFF.

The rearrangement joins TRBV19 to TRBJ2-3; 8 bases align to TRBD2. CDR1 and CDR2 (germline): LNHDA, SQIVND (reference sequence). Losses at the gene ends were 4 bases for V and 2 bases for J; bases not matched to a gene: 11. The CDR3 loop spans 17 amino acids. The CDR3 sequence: CASSTAPGTRLTDTQYF. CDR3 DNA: TGTGCCAGTAGTACCGCACCCGGGACTAGACTCACAGATACGCAGTATTTT.

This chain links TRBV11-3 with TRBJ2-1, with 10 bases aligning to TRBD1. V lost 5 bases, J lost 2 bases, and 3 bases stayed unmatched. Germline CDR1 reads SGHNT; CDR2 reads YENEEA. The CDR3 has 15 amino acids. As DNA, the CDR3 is TGTGCCAGCAGCATCGGGACAGGGGCCTACAATGAGCAGTTCTTC. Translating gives CASSIGTGAYNEQFF. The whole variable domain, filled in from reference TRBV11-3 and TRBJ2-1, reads EAGVVQSPRYKIIEKKQPVAFWCNPISGHNTLYWYLQNLGQGPELLIRYENEEAVDDSQLPKDRFSAERLKGVDSTLKIQPAELGDSAVYLCASSIGTGAYNEQFFGPGTRLTVL.

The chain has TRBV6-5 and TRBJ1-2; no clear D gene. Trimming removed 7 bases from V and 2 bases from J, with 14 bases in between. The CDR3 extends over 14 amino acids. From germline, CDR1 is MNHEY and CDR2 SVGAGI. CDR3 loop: CASTESGRNYGYTF. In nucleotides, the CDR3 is TGTGCCAGCACAGAATCGGGCAGAAACTATGGCTACACCTTC.

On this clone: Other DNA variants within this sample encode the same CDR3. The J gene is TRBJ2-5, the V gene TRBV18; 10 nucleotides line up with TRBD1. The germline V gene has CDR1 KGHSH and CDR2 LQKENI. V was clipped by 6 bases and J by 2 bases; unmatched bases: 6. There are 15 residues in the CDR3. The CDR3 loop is CASSPRTGGQETQYF. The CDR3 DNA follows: TGTGCCAGCTCGCCCCGGACAGGGGGGCAAGAGACCCAGTACTTC.

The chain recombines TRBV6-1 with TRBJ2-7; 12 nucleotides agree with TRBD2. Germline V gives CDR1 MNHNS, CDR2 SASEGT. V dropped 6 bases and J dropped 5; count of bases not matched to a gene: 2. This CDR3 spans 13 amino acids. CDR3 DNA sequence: TGTGCCAGCAGACTAGCGGGAGGAAACGAGCAGTACTTC. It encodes CASRLAGGNEQYF.

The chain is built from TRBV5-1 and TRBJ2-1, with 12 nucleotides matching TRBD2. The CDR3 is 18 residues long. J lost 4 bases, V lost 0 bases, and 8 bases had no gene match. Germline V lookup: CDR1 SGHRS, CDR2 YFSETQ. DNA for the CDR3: TGCGCCAGCAGCTTGGGACTAGCGGGGGTATCCCCGTACAATGAGCAGTTCTTC. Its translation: CASSLGLAGVSPYNEQFF. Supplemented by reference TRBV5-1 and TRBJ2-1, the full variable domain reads KAGVTQTPRYLIKTRGQQVTLSCSPISGHRSVSWYQQTPGQGLQFLFEYFSETQRNKGNFPGRFSGRQFSNSRSEMNVSTLELGDSALYLCASSLGLAGVSPYNEQFFGPGTRLTVL.

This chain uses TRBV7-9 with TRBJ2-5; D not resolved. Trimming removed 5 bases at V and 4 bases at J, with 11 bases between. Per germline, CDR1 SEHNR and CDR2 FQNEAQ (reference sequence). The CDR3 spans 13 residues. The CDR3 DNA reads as TGTGCCAGCAGCGTTTTACTGGGAGAGACCCAGTACTTC. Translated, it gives CASSVLLGETQYF.

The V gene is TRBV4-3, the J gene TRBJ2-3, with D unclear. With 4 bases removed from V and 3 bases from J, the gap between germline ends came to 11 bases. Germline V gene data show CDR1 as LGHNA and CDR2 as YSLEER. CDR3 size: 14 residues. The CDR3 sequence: CASSRRTTTDTQYF. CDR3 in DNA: TGCGCCAGCAGCCGTAGGACCACAACAGATACGCAGTATTTT.

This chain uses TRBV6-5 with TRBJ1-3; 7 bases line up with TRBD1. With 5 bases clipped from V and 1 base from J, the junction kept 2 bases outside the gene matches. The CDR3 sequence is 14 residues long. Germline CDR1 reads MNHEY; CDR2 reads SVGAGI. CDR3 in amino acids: CASSRQGSGNTIYF. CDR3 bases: TGTGCCAGCAGTCGACAGGGTTCTGGAAACACCATATATTTT.

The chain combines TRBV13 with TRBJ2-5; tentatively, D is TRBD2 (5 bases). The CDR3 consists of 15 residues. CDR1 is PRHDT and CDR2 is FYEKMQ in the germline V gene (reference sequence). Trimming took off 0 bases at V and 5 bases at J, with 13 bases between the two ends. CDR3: CASSLGGRERETQYF. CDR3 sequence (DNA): TGTGCCAGCAGCTTAGGCGGAAGGGAGAGGGAGACCCAGTACTTC.

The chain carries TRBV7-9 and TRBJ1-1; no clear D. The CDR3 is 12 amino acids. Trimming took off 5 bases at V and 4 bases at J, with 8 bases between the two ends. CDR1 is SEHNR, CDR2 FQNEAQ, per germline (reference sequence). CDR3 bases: TGTGCCAGCAGCCCCCGCAGCACTGAAGCTTTCTTT. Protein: CASSPRSTEAFF.

CDR3 nucleotides: TGTGCCAGCAGTGTAGAACAGAACACTGAAGCTTTCTTT. Its translation: CASSVEQNTEAFF. The chain carries TRBV2 and TRBJ1-1; D gene unclear. Germline CDR1 is SNHLY and CDR2 is FYNNEI. V gave up 4 bases and J gave up 1 base, with 7 bases separating them. This CDR3 contains 13 residues.

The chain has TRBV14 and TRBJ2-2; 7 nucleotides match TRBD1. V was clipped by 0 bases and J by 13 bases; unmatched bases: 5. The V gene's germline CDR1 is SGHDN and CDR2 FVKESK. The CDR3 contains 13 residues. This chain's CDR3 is CASSQDQGVGLFF. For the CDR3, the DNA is TGTGCCAGCAGCCAAGATCAGGGGGTTGGGCTGTTTTTT.

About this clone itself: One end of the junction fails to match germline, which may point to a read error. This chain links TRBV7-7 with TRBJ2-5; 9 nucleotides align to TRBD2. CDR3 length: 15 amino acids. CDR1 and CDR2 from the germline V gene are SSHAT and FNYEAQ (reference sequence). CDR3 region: CASSRRLAGQETQYF. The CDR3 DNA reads TGTGCTAGCAGCCGAAGGCTAGCGGGACAAGAGACCCAGTACTTC.

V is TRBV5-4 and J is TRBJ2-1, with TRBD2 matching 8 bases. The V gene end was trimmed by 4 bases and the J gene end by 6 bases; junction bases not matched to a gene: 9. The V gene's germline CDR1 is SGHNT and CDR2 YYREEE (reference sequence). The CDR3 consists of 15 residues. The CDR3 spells CASSISGRGSNEQFF. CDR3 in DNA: TGTGCCAGCAGCATAAGCGGGAGAGGGAGCAATGAGCAGTTCTTC.